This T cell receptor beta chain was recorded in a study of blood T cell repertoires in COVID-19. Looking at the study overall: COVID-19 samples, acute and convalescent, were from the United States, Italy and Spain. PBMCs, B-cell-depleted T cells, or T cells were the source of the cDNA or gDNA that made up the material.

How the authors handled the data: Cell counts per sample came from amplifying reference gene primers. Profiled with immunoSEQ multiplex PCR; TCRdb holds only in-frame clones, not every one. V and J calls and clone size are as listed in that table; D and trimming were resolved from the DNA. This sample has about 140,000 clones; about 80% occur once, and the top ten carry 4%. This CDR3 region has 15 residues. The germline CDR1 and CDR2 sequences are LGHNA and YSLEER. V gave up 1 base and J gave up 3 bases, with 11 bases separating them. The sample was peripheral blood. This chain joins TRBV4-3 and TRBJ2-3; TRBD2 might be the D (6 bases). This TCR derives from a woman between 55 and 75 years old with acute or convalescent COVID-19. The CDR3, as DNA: TGCGCCAGCAGCCAAGGACTAGTGAGAACAGATACGCAGTATTTT. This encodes CASSQGLVRTDTQYF.